These 28 T cell receptor beta chains were all obtained from the same sample, sequenced in a study of vaccination effects on CD4 cells after COVID-19. No antigen is known for these receptors. Assay: immunoSEQ multiplex PCR; the TCRdb copy retains only in-frame clones and omits some. The sample shows some 69,000 clones, 65% to 80% of them seen only once. Subsequent to 10 days of culture, CD4+ T cells were isolated. Each participant was given two doses of one vaccine (BNT162b2 or mRNA-1273). The input for sequencing was CD4+ T cells from PBMCs cultured without peptide, taken after COVID-19 vaccination. These receptors all stem from a human donor who received a COVID-19 vaccine.

The V call is TRBV3-1 (or the pseudogene TRBV3-2), the J call TRBJ2-3; 9 positions match TRBD2. The CDR3 loop spans 21 amino acids. Germline V gives CDR1 LGHDT, CDR2 YNNKEL (reference sequence). J lost 0 bases, V lost 1 base, and 17 bases had no gene match. Here the CDR3 reads CASSQGPLVSGGRYSTDTQYF. CDR3 nucleotide sequence: TGTGCCAGCAGCCAAGGCCCTTTGGTTAGCGGGGGCCGATATAGCACAGATACGCAGTATTTT.

The chain employs TRBV12-3 or TRBV12-4 and TRBJ1-1; TRBD1 is a possible D gene (5 bases). V shed 6 bases and J shed 6 bases, with 14 bases lying between them. The CDR3 has 13 amino acids. The CDR3 protein is CASSITGSAEAFF. Written as DNA, the CDR3 is TGTGCCAGCAGCATTACAGGTTCCGCTGAAGCTTTCTTT.

This clone appeared a few times. The chain has TRBV6-5 and TRBJ1-5, with D perhaps TRBD1 (5 bases). Germline V CDR1 and CDR2: MNHEY, SVGAGI. This CDR3 region has 15 residues. Trimming left V 0 bases short and J 2 bases short, with 8 bases between. Here the CDR3 reads CASSYSRGGNQPQHF. The CDR3 bases are TGTGCCAGCAGTTACTCGAGAGGGGGCAATCAGCCCCAGCATTTT.

The V and J genes are TRBV2 and TRBJ2-3; D unclear. V gave up 6 bases and J gave up 2 bases, with 6 bases separating them. The V gene's germline CDR1 is SNHLY and CDR2 FYNNEI. The CDR3 is 12 amino acids. In nucleotides, the CDR3 is TGTGCCAGCAGCAGTTTCACAGATACGCAGTATTTT. As protein: CASSSFTDTQYF.

The gene calls are TRBV6-5 and TRBJ2-5; D call uncertain. Germline V CDR1 and CDR2: MNHEY, SVGAGI. This CDR3 spans 13 amino acids. The ends were cut back, 4 bases at V and 7 bases at J, with 13 bases in the middle. CDR3 in amino acids: CASSSPPVGTQYF. In DNA, the CDR3 is TGTGCCAGCAGTTCCCCCCCCGTGGGGACCCAGTACTTC.

The chain combines TRBV7-8 with TRBJ2-1, with 7 bases that match TRBD2. Germline trimming cut 11 bases from V and 7 bases from J; bases unmatched to any gene: 11. Germline-derived CDR1 and CDR2 are SGHVS and FQNEAQ. There are 13 residues in the CDR3. CDR3: CALGEGNTNEQFF. The CDR3 DNA sequence: TGTGCCCTAGGGGAGGGCAACACTAATGAGCAGTTCTTC.

This clone has only one observation. V is TRBV5-8 and J is TRBJ1-2; 7 bases match TRBD1. The CDR3 is 15 residues long. V lost 5 bases, J lost 3 bases, and 10 bases stayed unmatched. The germline V gene has CDR1 SGHTS and CDR2 YDEGEE. This chain's CDR3 is CASRRRTGWDYGYTF. CDR3 nucleotides: TGTGCCAGCAGACGTAGGACAGGCTGGGACTATGGCTACACCTTC. Drawing the rest from reference TRBV5-8 and TRBJ1-2, the complete variable domain is EAGVTQSPTHLIKTRGQQATLRCSPISGHTSVYWYQQALGLGLQFLLWYDEGEERNRGNFPPRFSGRQFPNYSSELNVNALELEDSALYLCASRRRTGWDYGYTFGSGTRLTVV.

CDR3 nucleotides: TGTGCCAGCAGACCTATCGGGACTAGCGGGTACGAGCAGTACGTC. It specifies CASRPIGTSGYEQYV. The V and J genes are TRBV6-5 and TRBJ2-7; the match to TRBD2 covers 12 bases. Unmatched junction bases numbered 7, after V lost 6 bases and J lost 4 bases. Germline V gene lookup returns CDR1 MNHEY and CDR2 SVGAGI. The CDR3 is 15 amino acids.

V and J are TRBV6-5 and TRBJ2-3; either TRBD1 or TRBD2 may supply D (5 bases each). Trimming removed 6 bases at V and 1 base at J, with 14 bases between. The germline V gene encodes CDR1 MNHEY and CDR2 SVGAGI. This CDR3 comprises 15 residues. The CDR3 region is CASRKTGTGTDTQYF. The CDR3 nucleotides are TGTGCCAGCAGAAAGACTGGGACGGGCACAGATACGCAGTATTTT.

Here the CDR3 reads CASSSKLQGNANTGELFF. CDR3 DNA sequence: TGCGCCAGCAGCTCAAAATTACAGGGGAACGCGAACACCGGGGAGCTGTTTTTT. The chain joins TRBV5-1 to TRBJ2-2, with 7 positions matching TRBD1. The length of the CDR3 is 18 residues. Germline V gives CDR1 SGHRS, CDR2 YFSETQ. V lost 3 bases and J lost 0; bases outside the gene matches: 11.

V is TRBV2 and J is TRBJ2-3; D is ambiguous. Germline V gives CDR1 SNHLY, CDR2 FYNNEI. Between the trimmed V and J ends, which lost 7 bases and 6 bases, there was a span of 14 bases. The CDR3 consists of 13 residues. In DNA, the CDR3 is TGTGCCAGCACTGGGGTTTTGAAGGATACGCAGTATTTT. Protein sequence: CASTGVLKDTQYF.

The chain combines TRBV16 with TRBJ1-5, with D perhaps TRBD1 (6 bases). Germline V gives CDR1 KGHSY, CDR2 FQNENV. This CDR3 spans 16 amino acids. V lost 0 bases, J lost 6 bases, and 15 bases lay in between. For the CDR3, the DNA is TGTGCCAGCAGCCAATCTCAACCAGGGGTAGGTCAGCCCCAGCATTTT. Amino acid sequence: CASSQSQPGVGQPQHF.

This rearrangement joins TRBV18 to TRBJ1-1; D might be TRBD1 (5 bases). The V end lost 3 bases, the J end lost 3 bases, and 17 bases lay between the germline ends. CDR1 and CDR2 from the germline V gene are KGHSH and LQKENI. The CDR3 is made up of 16 amino acids. DNA for the CDR3: TGTGCCAGCTCACCTCAGCCCGGCAGGGTTGACACTGAAGCTTTCTTT. Its protein product is CASSPQPGRVDTEAFF.

The gene calls are TRBV7-2 and TRBJ1-5; D not resolved. Germline-derived CDR1 and CDR2 are SGHTA and FQGNSA. The ends were cut back, 5 bases at V and 3 bases at J, with 11 bases in the middle. The length of the CDR3 is 14 residues. The CDR3 spells CASSRAGLNQPQHF. The CDR3 nucleotides are TGTGCCAGCAGCCGGGCCGGACTCAATCAGCCCCAGCATTTT.

The chain carries TRBV6-5 and TRBJ1-1; D uncertain. The CDR3 sequence is 13 residues long. The germline V gene has CDR1 MNHEY and CDR2 SVGAGI. Trimming took 6 bases from V and 3 from J, leaving 11 bases between them. The CDR3 protein is CASSSTRDTEAFF. The CDR3 DNA sequence: TGTGCCAGCAGCTCCACGAGAGACACTGAAGCTTTCTTT.

This sequence joins TRBV5-5 and TRBJ1-4; TRBD1 matches 10 bases. Germline V CDR1 and CDR2: SGHKS, YYEKEE (reference sequence). Germline trimming cut 1 base from V and 0 bases from J; bases unmatched to any gene: 9. The CDR3 covers 19 residues. In nucleotides, the CDR3 is TGTGCCAGCAGCTTGCGGTGGACAGGGGGGGTCGCAACTAATGAAAAACTGTTTTTT. Encoded protein: CASSLRWTGGVATNEKLFF.

The gene calls are TRBV7-3 and TRBJ1-1; TRBD1 agrees at 7 bases. CDR1 is SGHTA, CDR2 FQGTGA, per germline. J gave up 8 bases and V 4 bases, and 7 bases lay outside the gene matches. This CDR3 has 13 amino acids. For the CDR3, the DNA is TGTGCCAGCAGCTCCCGACAGGGTGGAGAAGCTTTCTTT. It encodes CASSSRQGGEAFF. Full variable domain (remainder filled in from reference TRBV7-3 and TRBJ1-1): GAGVSQTPSNKVTEKGKYVELRCDPISGHTALYWYRQSLGQGPEFLIYFQGTGAADDSGLPNDRFFAVRPEGSVSTLKIQRTERGDSAVYLCASSSRQGGEAFFGQGTRLTVV.

This rearrangement joins TRBV7-9 to TRBJ1-4; D possibly corresponds to TRBD1 (5 bases). The germline gives CDR1 SEHNR, CDR2 FQNEAQ (reference sequence). This CDR3 region has 15 residues. Trimming took 1 base from V and 7 from J, leaving 13 bases between them. CDR3 loop: CASSLESGIGEKLFF. CDR3 in DNA: TGTGCCAGCAGCTTAGAATCAGGGATAGGTGAAAAACTGTTTTTT. Together with reference TRBV7-9 and TRBJ1-4, the CDR3 gives the full variable domain: DTGVSQNPRHKITKRGQNVTFRCDPISEHNRLYWYRQTLGQGPEFLTYFQNEAQLEKSRLLSDRFSAERPKGSFSTLEIQRTEQGDSAMYLCASSLESGIGEKLFFGSGTQLSVL.

The V gene is TRBV27, the J gene TRBJ2-5; unclear D gene. CDR1 is MNHEY and CDR2 is SMNVEV in the germline V gene (reference sequence). The CDR3 has 16 amino acids. Trimming removed 4 bases from V and 2 bases from J, with 17 bases in between. CDR3 in amino acids: CASSSRLSIEQETQYF. CDR3 DNA: TGTGCCAGCAGTTCCAGACTTAGCATAGAACAAGAGACCCAGTACTTC.

V usage is TRBV5-1 and J usage is TRBJ2-1, with TRBD1 as a possible D gene (7 bases). Germline loops: CDR1 SGHRS, CDR2 YFSETQ. This CDR3 spans 16 amino acids. Between the trimmed V and J ends, which lost 2 bases and 4 bases, there was a span of 16 bases. The CDR3 loop is CASSLTAGQLYNEQFF. Here the CDR3 DNA reads TGCGCCAGCAGCTTAACTGCGGGACAGCTATACAATGAGCAGTTCTTC. Full variable domain (remainder filled in from reference TRBV5-1 and TRBJ2-1): KAGVTQTPRYLIKTRGQQVTLSCSPISGHRSVSWYQQTPGQGLQFLFEYFSETQRNKGNFPGRFSGRQFSNSRSEMNVSTLELGDSALYLCASSLTAGQLYNEQFFGPGTRLTVL.

This sequence joins TRBV10-2 and TRBJ1-5; TRBD1 matches 7 bases. This CDR3 region has 14 residues. The germline CDR1 and CDR2 sequences are WSHSY and SAAADI. V shed 4 bases, J shed 7 bases, and the junction held 7 bases outside the gene matches. CDR3 sequence reads: CASSGRQGGQPQHF. In nucleotides, the CDR3 is TGCGCCAGCAGTGGGAGACAGGGAGGGCAGCCCCAGCATTTT.

This clone was counted a few times. The chain carries TRBV28 and TRBJ1-2, with D tentatively TRBD1 (5 bases). In germline, CDR1 is MDHEN, CDR2 SYDVKM. This CDR3 comprises 14 residues. V lost 8 bases, J lost 5 bases, and 18 bases lay in between. The CDR3 coding sequence is TGTGCCAGCTCTCGAGAGACAGCTTATTATGGCTACACCTTC. It codes for CASSRETAYYGYTF.

The gene calls are TRBV19 and TRBJ1-4; unclear D gene. V was trimmed by 5 bases and J by 3 bases, leaving 10 bases between them. The CDR3 consists of 14 residues. Germline-derived CDR1 and CDR2 are LNHDA and SQIVND (reference sequence). CDR3 residues: CASSLQFANEKLFF. In DNA, the CDR3 is TGTGCCAGTAGTCTCCAATTTGCTAATGAAAAACTGTTTTTT. The entire variable domain, with the rest obtained from reference TRBV19 and TRBJ1-4, is as follows: DGGITQSPKYLFRKEGQNVTLSCEQNLNHDAMYWYRQDPGQGLRLIYYSQIVNDFQKGDIAEGYSVSREKKESFPLTVTSAQKNPTAFYLCASSLQFANEKLFFGSGTQLSVL.

This clone was observed once. The V gene is TRBV13, the J gene TRBJ2-5; 8 bases line up with TRBD2. Losses at the gene ends were 2 bases for V and 5 bases for J; bases not matched to a gene: 4. Germline assignment: CDR1 PRHDT and CDR2 FYEKMQ (reference sequence). This CDR3 has 14 amino acids. The CDR3 nucleotides are TGTGCCAGCAGCTTAAAGACTAGCGTTGAGACCCAGTACTTC. It is translated as CASSLKTSVETQYF.

The chain carries TRBV6-5 and TRBJ2-7; 7 positions agree with TRBD2. This CDR3 is built from 11 residues. Trimming removed 6 bases from V and 6 bases from J; junction bases left unmatched: 2. The germline gives CDR1 MNHEY, CDR2 SVGAGI. The CDR3 nucleotides are TGTGCCAGCAGGGGGGGGTCCGAGCAGTACGTC. It translates to CASRGGSEQYV.

The gene calls are TRBV6-5 and TRBJ2-3; 10 nucleotides agree with TRBD2. With V trimmed by 8 bases and J by 4 bases, 6 bases remained unmatched. From germline, CDR1 is MNHEY and CDR2 SVGAGI. The CDR3 runs to 14 residues. DNA of the CDR3: TGTGCCAGCGGGGAAAGCGGGGGGGCAGATACGCAGTATTTT. This encodes CASGESGGADTQYF.

This rearrangement joins TRBV9 to TRBJ1-1, with 8 bases identical to TRBD1. V dropped 0 bases and J dropped 5; count of bases not matched to a gene: 6. Germline V CDR1 and CDR2: SGDLS, YYNGEE. The length of the CDR3 is 15 residues. CDR3 region: CASSVEDRVGTEAFF. In nucleotides, the CDR3 is TGTGCCAGCAGCGTAGAGGACAGGGTGGGTACTGAAGCTTTCTTT.

The chain carries TRBV6-5 and TRBJ2-5, with D tentatively TRBD2 (5 bases). V lost 9 bases and J lost 5, with 16 bases in between. The germline gives CDR1 MNHEY, CDR2 SVGAGI. The CDR3 runs 13 residues. DNA of the CDR3: TGTGCCAGTAGGACTGACCCGGGTGAGACCCAGTACTTC. Translating gives CASRTDPGETQYF.